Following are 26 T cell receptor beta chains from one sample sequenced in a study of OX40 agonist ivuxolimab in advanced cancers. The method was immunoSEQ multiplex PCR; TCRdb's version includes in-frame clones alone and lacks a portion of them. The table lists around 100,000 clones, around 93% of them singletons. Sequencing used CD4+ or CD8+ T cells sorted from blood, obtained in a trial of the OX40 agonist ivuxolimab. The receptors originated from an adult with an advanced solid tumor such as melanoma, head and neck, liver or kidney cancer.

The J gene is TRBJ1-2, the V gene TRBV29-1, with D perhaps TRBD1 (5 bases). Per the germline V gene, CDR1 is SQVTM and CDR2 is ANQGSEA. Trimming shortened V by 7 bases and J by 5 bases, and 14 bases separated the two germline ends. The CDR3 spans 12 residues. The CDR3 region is CSARDGEYGYTF. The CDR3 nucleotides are TGCAGCGCCAGGGACGGTGAATATGGCTACACCTTC.

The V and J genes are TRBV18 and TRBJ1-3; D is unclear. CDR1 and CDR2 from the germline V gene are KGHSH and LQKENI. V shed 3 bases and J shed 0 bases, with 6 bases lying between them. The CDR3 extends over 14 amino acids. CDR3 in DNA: TGTGCCAGCTCACCGCAGAACTCTGGAAACACCATATATTTT. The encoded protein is CASSPQNSGNTIYF.

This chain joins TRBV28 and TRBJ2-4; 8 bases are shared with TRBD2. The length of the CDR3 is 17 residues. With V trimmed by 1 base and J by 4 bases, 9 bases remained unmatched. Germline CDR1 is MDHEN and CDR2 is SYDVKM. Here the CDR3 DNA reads TGTGCCAGCAGTTTATTTAGGGGGAGCGGGGGTAAAAACATTCAGTACTTC. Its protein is CASSLFRGSGGKNIQYF.

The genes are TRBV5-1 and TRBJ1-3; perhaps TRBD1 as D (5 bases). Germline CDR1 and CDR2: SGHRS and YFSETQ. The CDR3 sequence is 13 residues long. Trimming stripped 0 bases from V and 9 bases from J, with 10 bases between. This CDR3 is CASSLADRSTIYF. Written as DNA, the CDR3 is TGCGCCAGCAGCTTGGCTGACAGAAGCACCATATATTTT.

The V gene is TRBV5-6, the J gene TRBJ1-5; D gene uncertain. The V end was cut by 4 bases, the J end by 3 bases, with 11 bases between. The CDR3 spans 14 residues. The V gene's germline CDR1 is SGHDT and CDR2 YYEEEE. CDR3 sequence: CASSLEILNQPQHF. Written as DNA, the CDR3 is TGTGCCAGCAGCCTAGAAATCCTCAATCAGCCCCAGCATTTT.

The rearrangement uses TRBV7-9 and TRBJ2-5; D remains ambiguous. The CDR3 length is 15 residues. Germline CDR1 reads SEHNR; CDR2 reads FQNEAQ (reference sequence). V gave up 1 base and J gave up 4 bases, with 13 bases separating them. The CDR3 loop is CASSLGDRVGETQYF. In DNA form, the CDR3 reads TGTGCCAGCAGCTTAGGGGATAGGGTTGGAGAGACCCAGTACTTC.

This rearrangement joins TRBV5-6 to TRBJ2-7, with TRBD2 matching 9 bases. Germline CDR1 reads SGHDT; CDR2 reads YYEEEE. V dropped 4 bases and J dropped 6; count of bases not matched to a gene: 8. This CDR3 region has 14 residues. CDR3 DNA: TGTGCCAGCAGCCAAGGACTAGCGATGGGCGAGCAGTACTTC. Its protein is CASSQGLAMGEQYF.

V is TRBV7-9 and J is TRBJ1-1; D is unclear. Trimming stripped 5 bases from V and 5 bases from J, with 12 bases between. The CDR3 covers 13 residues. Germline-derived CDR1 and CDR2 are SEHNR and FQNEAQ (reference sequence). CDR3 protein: CASSLSAPTEAFF. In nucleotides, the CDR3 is TGTGCCAGCAGCCTATCGGCCCCTACTGAAGCTTTCTTT.

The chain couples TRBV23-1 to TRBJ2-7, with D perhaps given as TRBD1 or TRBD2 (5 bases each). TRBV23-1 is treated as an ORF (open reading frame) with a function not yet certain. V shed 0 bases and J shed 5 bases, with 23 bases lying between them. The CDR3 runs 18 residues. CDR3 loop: CASSQSDFTGQTGHEQYF. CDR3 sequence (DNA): TGCGCCAGCAGTCAATCGGACTTCACAGGTCAAACAGGCCACGAGCAGTACTTC.

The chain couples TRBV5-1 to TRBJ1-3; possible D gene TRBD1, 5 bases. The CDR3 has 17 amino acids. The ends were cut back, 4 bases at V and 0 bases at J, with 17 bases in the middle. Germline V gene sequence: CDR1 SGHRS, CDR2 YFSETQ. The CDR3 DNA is TGCGCCAGCAGCCTAGAACCCCAGGGTAGCTCTGGAAACACCATATATTTT. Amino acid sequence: CASSLEPQGSSGNTIYF.

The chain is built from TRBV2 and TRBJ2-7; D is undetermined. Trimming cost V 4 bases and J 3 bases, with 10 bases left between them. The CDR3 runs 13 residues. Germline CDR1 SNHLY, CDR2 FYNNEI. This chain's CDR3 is CASSVSGVYEQYF. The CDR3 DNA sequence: TGTGCCAGCAGTGTCTCGGGCGTCTACGAGCAGTACTTC.

CDR3 sequence: CSPGPWDGYTF. CDR3 bases: TGCAGTCCAGGGCCTTGGGACGGCTACACCTTC. This chain joins TRBV20-1 and TRBJ1-2; possible D gene TRBD1, 5 bases. Trimming pared 8 bases from V and 8 bases from J, leaving 15 bases between. The V gene's germline CDR1 is DFQATT and CDR2 SNEGSKA (reference sequence). This CDR3 spans 11 amino acids.

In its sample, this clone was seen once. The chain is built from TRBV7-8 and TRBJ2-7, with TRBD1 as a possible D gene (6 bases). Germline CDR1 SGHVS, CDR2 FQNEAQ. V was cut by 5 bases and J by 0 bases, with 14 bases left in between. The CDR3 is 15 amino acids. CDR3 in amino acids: CASSPGEYSSYEQYF. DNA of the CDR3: TGTGCCAGCAGCCCAGGGGAGTATAGCTCCTACGAGCAGTACTTC. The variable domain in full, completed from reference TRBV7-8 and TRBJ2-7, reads GAGVSQSPRYKVAKRGQDVALRCDPISGHVSLFWYQQALGQGPEFLTYFQNEAQLDKSGLPSDRFFAERPEGSVSTLKIQRTQQEDSAVYLCASSPGEYSSYEQYFGPGTRLTVT.

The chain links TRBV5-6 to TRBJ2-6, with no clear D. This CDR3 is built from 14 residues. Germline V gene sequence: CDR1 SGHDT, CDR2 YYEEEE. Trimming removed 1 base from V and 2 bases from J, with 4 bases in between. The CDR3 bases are TGTGCCAGCAGCTTGACCCCTGGGGCCAACGTCCTGACTTTC. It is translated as CASSLTPGANVLTF.

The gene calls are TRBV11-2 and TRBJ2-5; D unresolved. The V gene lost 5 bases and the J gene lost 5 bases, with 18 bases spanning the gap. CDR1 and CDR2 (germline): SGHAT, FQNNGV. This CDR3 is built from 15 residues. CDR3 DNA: TGTGCCAGCAGCCCTAAGGGCCTCACGGAGGAGACCCAGTACTTC. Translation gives CASSPKGLTEETQYF.

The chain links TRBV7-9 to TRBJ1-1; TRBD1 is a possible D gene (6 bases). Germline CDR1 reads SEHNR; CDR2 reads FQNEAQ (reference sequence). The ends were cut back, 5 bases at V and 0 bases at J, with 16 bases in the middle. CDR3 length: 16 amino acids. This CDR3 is CASSPRTVKMNTEAFF. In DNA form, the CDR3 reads TGTGCCAGCAGCCCGCGGACAGTGAAGATGAACACTGAAGCTTTCTTT.

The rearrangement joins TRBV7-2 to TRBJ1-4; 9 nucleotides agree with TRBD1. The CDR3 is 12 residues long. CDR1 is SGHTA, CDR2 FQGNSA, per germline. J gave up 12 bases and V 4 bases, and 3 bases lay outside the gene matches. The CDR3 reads CASSYRQGELFF. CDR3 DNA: TGTGCCAGCAGCTATCGACAGGGGGAACTGTTTTTT.

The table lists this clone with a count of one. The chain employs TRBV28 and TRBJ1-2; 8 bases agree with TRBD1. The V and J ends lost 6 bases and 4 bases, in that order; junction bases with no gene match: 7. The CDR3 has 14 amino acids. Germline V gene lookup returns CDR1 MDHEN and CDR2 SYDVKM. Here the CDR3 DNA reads TGTGCCAGCAGCCCGGGAGACAGGGGCTATGGCTACACCTTC. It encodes CASSPGDRGYGYTF.

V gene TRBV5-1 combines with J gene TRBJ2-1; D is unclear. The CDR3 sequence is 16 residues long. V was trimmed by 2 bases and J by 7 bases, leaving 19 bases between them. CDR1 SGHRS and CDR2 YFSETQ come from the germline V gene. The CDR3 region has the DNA TGCGCCAGCAGCTTAACCAAAACGGTCGAGCGAAATGAGCAGTTCTTC. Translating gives CASSLTKTVERNEQFF.

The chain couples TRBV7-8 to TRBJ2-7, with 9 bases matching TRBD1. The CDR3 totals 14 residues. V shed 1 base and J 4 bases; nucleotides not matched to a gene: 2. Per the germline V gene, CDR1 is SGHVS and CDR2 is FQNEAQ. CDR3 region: CASSLEDRGYEQYF. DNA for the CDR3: TGTGCCAGCAGCTTAGAGGACAGGGGTTACGAGCAGTACTTC. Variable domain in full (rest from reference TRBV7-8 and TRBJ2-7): GAGVSQSPRYKVAKRGQDVALRCDPISGHVSLFWYQQALGQGPEFLTYFQNEAQLDKSGLPSDRFFAERPEGSVSTLKIQRTQQEDSAVYLCASSLEDRGYEQYFGPGTRLTVT.

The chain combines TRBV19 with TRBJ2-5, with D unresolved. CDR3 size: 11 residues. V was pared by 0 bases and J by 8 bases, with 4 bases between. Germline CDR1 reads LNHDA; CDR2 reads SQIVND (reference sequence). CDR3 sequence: CASSIESTQYF. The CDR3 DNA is TGTGCCAGTAGTATAGAATCCACCCAGTACTTC.

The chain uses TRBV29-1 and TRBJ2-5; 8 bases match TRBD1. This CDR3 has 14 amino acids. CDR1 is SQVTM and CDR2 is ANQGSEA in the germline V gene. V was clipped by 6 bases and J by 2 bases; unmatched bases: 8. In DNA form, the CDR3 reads TGCAGCGTAGTACCGGGACAGGTACAAGAGACCCAGTACTTC. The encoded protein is CSVVPGQVQETQYF.

The CDR3 region is CASSQVGSGRQFF. The CDR3 bases are TGCGCCAGCAGCCAAGTAGGTAGCGGGAGACAATTCTTC. This chain links TRBV4-1 with TRBJ2-1; 9 nucleotides align to TRBD2. This CDR3 has 13 residues. Germline lookup yields CDR1 MGHRA and CDR2 YSYEKL. V trimming: 1 base; J trimming: 16 bases; junction bases outside the gene matches: 8.

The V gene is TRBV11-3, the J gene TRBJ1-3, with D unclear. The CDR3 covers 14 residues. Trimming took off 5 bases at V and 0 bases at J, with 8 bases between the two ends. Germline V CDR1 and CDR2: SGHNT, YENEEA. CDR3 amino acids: CASSPHSSGNTIYF. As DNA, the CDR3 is TGTGCCAGCAGCCCCCACAGCTCTGGAAACACCATATATTTT.

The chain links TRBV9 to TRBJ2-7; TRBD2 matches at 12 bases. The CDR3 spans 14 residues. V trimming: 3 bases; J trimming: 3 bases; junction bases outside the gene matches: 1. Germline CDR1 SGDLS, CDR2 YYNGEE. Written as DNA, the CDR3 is TGTGCCAGCAGCGCGACTAGCGGGAGCTACGAGCAGTACTTC. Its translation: CASSATSGSYEQYF. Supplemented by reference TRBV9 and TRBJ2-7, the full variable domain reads DSGVTQTPKHLITATGQRVTLRCSPRSGDLSVYWYQQSLDQGLQFLIQYYNGEERAKGNILERFSAQQFPDLHSELNLSSLELGDSALYFCASSATSGSYEQYFGPGTRLTVT.

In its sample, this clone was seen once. CDR3 amino acids: CASSGQDGATEAFF. The DNA of the CDR3 is TGCGCCAGCAGCGGACAAGATGGGGCCACTGAAGCTTTCTTT. The chain employs TRBV5-1 and TRBJ1-1; a weak D match, TRBD1 (5 bases). The V gene's germline CDR1 is SGHRS and CDR2 YFSETQ. Trimming shortened V by 4 bases and J by 4 bases, and 14 bases separated the two germline ends. The CDR3 runs to 14 residues.